This T cell receptor beta chain was obtained from a study of blood T cell repertoires in COVID-19. Study information: Acute and convalescent COVID-19 samples came from the United States, Italy and Spain. PBMCs, B-cell-depleted T cells, or T cells provided the cDNA or gDNA that made up the material.

Assay used: immunoSEQ multiplex PCR; TCRdb lists only in-frame clones, some missing. The table includes about 190,000 clones, about four fifths detected once. The germline gives CDR1 MDHEN, CDR2 SYDVKM. V lost 5 bases to trimming and J lost 0 bases, with 7 bases between them. This CDR3 is built from 14 residues. This clone was counted a single time. This TCR was recovered from a woman in her thirties or forties with acute or convalescent COVID-19. Sample: peripheral blood. The rearrangement joins TRBV28 to TRBJ1-4, with D unresolved. This CDR3 is CASSNHATNEKLFF. CDR3 nucleotide sequence: TGTGCCAGCAGTAATCATGCAACTAATGAAAAACTGTTTTTT. Looking up the rest from reference TRBV28 and TRBJ1-4 gives the full variable domain: DVKVTQSSRYLVKRTGEKVFLECVQDMDHENMFWYRQDPGLGLRLIYFSYDVKMKEKGDIPEGYSVSREKKERFSLILESASTNQTSMYLCASSNHATNEKLFFGSGTQLSVL.